The sequence of this T cell receptor beta chain was determined in a study of OX40 agonist ivuxolimab in advanced cancers. Study-level background: While on treatment, patients had intravenous ivuxolimab at 0.01 to 10 mg/kg every 2 weeks. Study-wide findings and caveats: Among expanded peripheral T cells, antigen specificity went undetermined. CD8+ T cells (on average) carried more expanded clones than CD4+ T cells.

The assay was immunoSEQ multiplex PCR, and TCRdb's table has in-frame clones only and misses some. The table includes fewer than 100,000 clones, roughly 89% detected once. To note about this clone: Its antigen remains unknown.

The receptor was isolated from an adult with an advanced solid tumor such as melanoma, head and neck, liver or kidney cancer. Sequencing used CD4+ or CD8+ T cells sorted from blood, obtained in a trial of the OX40 agonist ivuxolimab.

The chain's CDR3 is CASSSGTSGILWEETQYF. The CDR3 DNA is TGTGCCAGCAGCTCCGGGACTAGCGGGATCCTCTGGGAGGAGACCCAGTACTTC. V and J are TRBV5-8 and TRBJ2-5; TRBD2 agrees at 13 bases. The CDR3 extends over 18 amino acids. Germline V CDR1 and CDR2: SGHTS, YDEGEE. Trimming removed 3 bases from V and 5 bases from J; junction bases left unmatched: 13.